The 21 T cell receptor beta chains presented below share a single source sample, sequenced in a study of blood T cells in healthy people across ages. The use of a sample-barcoded 5' primer and a J-beta primer mix characterized a second PCR of roughly 7 to 11 cycles. TCRdb re-analysed the 5' RACE reads in MiXCR, keeping a single row per CDR3 protein. The table has roughly 800,000 distinct CDR3 sequences, more than 25% seen once. The same data also went into a second study, on T cells of mothers and their children.

Sequencing was carried out using blood. The source is a boy between 10 and 17 years old in good health.

V and J are TRBV2 and TRBJ2-2; no clear D. This CDR3 has 13 residues. V lost 6 bases, J lost 3 bases, and 8 bases lay in between. CDR1 and CDR2 (germline): SNHLY, FYNNEI. CDR3 DNA sequence: TGTGCCAGCAGGGGCATAGACACCGGGGAGCTGTTTTTT. Translating gives CASRGIDTGELFF.

This clonotype was observed at least ten times. This chain uses TRBV5-1 with TRBJ2-5; 9 nucleotides agree with TRBD2. V lost 4 bases, J lost 2 bases, and 6 bases stayed unmatched. The CDR3 extends over 15 amino acids. Germline-derived CDR1 and CDR2 are SGHRS and YFSETQ. The CDR3 region is CASSPGLAQQETQYF. DNA of the CDR3: TGCGCCAGCAGCCCGGGACTAGCCCAACAAGAGACCCAGTACTTC. The whole variable domain, remainder taken from reference TRBV5-1 and TRBJ2-5, is KAGVTQTPRYLIKTRGQQVTLSCSPISGHRSVSWYQQTPGQGLQFLFEYFSETQRNKGNFPGRFSGRQFSNSRSEMNVSTLELGDSALYLCASSPGLAQQETQYFGPGTRLLVL.

The chain carries TRBV12-3 or TRBV12-4 and TRBJ2-5; perhaps TRBD2 as D (5 bases). V was clipped by 3 bases and J by 6 bases, with 14 bases between them. This CDR3 region has 14 residues. CDR3 sequence reads: CASSFEGSRKTQYF. DNA of the CDR3: TGTGCCAGCAGTTTCGAGGGATCGAGAAAGACCCAGTACTTC.

This clonotype was recorded at least ten times. The genes are TRBV29-1 and TRBJ2-7; perhaps TRBD1 as D (5 bases). The germline gives CDR1 SQVTM, CDR2 ANQGSEA. The CDR3 runs 14 residues. Trimming removed 4 bases at V and 2 bases at J, with 15 bases between. CDR3 in DNA: TGCAGCGTTGTCACAGGAGCTAGGGCCTACGAGCAGTACTTC. Its protein product is CSVVTGARAYEQYF.

The J gene is TRBJ2-5, the V gene TRBV6-1; 11 nucleotides align to TRBD1. V lost 6 bases, J lost 2 bases, and 8 bases stayed unmatched. Germline V gene sequence: CDR1 MNHNS, CDR2 SASEGT. This CDR3 contains 16 residues. CDR3 loop: CASSRPGQGVQETQYF. The CDR3 DNA sequence: TGTGCCAGCAGCCGGCCGGGACAGGGGGTTCAAGAGACCCAGTACTTC.

The V and J genes are TRBV15 and TRBJ2-7; TRBD1 matches 9 bases. The CDR3 extends over 15 amino acids. Trimming cost V 3 bases and J 2 bases; bases outside gene matches: 5. The germline CDR1 and CDR2 sequences are LNHNV and YYDKDF (reference sequence). CDR3 amino acids: CATSRRQGDAYEQYF. The DNA for the CDR3 is TGTGCCACCAGCAGGCGACAGGGGGATGCCTACGAGCAGTACTTC.

The rearrangement uses TRBV11-1 and TRBJ2-1; no clear D gene. The CDR3 totals 18 residues. In germline, CDR1 is SGHAT, CDR2 FQDESV (reference sequence). Trimming cost V 2 bases and J 0 bases, with 17 bases left between them. The CDR3 coding sequence is TGTGCCAGCAGCTTAAAATTATTTGGAGCGAGCTCCTACAATGAGCAGTTCTTC. Its protein product is CASSLKLFGASSYNEQFF. Complete variable domain (other parts from reference TRBV11-1 and TRBJ2-1): EAEVAQSPRYKITEKSQAVAFWCDPISGHATLYWYRQILGQGPELLVQFQDESVVDDSQLPKDRFSAERLKGVDSTLKIQPAELGDSAMYLCASSLKLFGASSYNEQFFGPGTRLTVL.

The chain combines TRBV24-1 with TRBJ2-3, with TRBD1 identical over 9 bases. CDR1 is KGHDR, CDR2 SFDVKD, per germline. V was clipped by 6 bases and J by 10 bases; unmatched bases: 19. This CDR3 has 17 amino acids. CDR3 loop: CATSPKAGQGVSGAQYF. The CDR3 DNA is TGTGCCACCAGTCCAAAAGCGGGACAGGGAGTTTCCGGAGCGCAGTATTTT.

The rearrangement uses TRBV20-1 and TRBJ2-4; D possibly corresponds to TRBD2 (6 bases). The CDR3 consists of 15 residues. With 3 bases removed from V and 3 bases from J, the gap between germline ends came to 15 bases. Germline CDR1 is DFQATT and CDR2 is SNEGSKA (reference sequence). The CDR3 reads CSARAPGADKNIQYF. The DNA for the CDR3 is TGCAGTGCTAGGGCCCCGGGAGCGGACAAAAACATTCAGTACTTC.

The chain couples TRBV2 to TRBJ2-2, with D tentatively TRBD1 or TRBD2 (5 bases each). Trimming took off 5 bases at V and 7 bases at J, with 14 bases between the two ends. The CDR3 is made up of 14 amino acids. Germline CDR1 and CDR2: SNHLY and FYNNEI. As DNA, the CDR3 is TGTGCCAGCAGTTCTCCGGGACCTGGCGGGGAGCTGTTTTTT. As protein: CASSSPGPGGELFF.

This chain connects TRBV11-3 to TRBJ1-4; D remains ambiguous. The CDR3 sequence is 17 residues long. Trimming stripped 0 bases from V and 0 bases from J, with 11 bases between. Germline CDR1 SGHNT, CDR2 YENEEA. CDR3 coding DNA: TGTGCCAGCAGCTTAGATCGCGACGGAACAACTAATGAAAAACTGTTTTTT. This encodes CASSLDRDGTTNEKLFF.

This clonotype was detected a few times. This rearrangement joins TRBV5-1 to TRBJ2-5; possibly TRBD2 for D (6 bases). Matching the DNA end better, TRBJ2-7 makes the J call doubtful. The CDR3 covers 15 residues. Germline V gene data show CDR1 as SGHRS and CDR2 as YFSETQ. The CDR3 DNA reads TGCGCCAGCAGCTTAAACGAGGGAGGCGCCTACGAGCAGTACTTC. Amino acid sequence: CASSLNEGGAYEQYF.

The count of this clonotype is one. The chain links TRBV7-8 to TRBJ2-5; 10 bases agree with TRBD2. Trimming at V came to 5 bases and at J to 1 base, leaving 4 bases not matched to a gene. The CDR3 sequence is 15 residues long. Germline V gene lookup returns CDR1 SGHVS and CDR2 FQNEAQ. The CDR3 nucleotides are TGTGCCAGCAGCATAGGACTAGCGGTCCAAGAGACCCAGTACTTC. As protein: CASSIGLAVQETQYF.

The chain joins TRBV7-8 to TRBJ1-6, with TRBD1 matching over 10 bases. This CDR3 contains 16 residues. Germline assignment: CDR1 SGHVS and CDR2 FQNEAQ. The ends lost 4 bases at V and 7 bases at J; junction bases unmatched: 7. CDR3 amino acids: CASSSKGTGENSPLHF. The CDR3 coding sequence is TGTGCCAGCAGCTCCAAAGGGACAGGGGAAAATTCACCCCTCCACTTT.

The V and J genes are TRBV7-8 and TRBJ2-1; D perhaps matches TRBD2 (6 bases). Germline-derived CDR1 and CDR2 are SGHVS and FQNEAQ. The CDR3 is 16 amino acids. V was cut by 5 bases and J by 5 bases, with 19 bases left in between. This chain's CDR3 is CASSHRWDSRDNEQFF. DNA of the CDR3: TGTGCCAGCAGCCATCGGTGGGACTCGCGGGACAATGAGCAGTTCTTC.

This clonotype turned up a few times. As DNA, the CDR3 is TGTGCCAGCAAGAACAGGGGTGAATTCATTACTGAAGCTTTCTTT. Translation gives CASKNRGEFITEAFF. The V gene is TRBV2, the J gene TRBJ1-1; 7 bases are shared with TRBD1. The CDR3 loop spans 15 amino acids. V was pared by 7 bases and J by 5 bases, with 13 bases of the junction left unmatched. CDR1 is SNHLY, CDR2 FYNNEI, per germline.

This clonotype was observed many times. In nucleotides, the CDR3 is TGCAGCGCCTCGGCCCAAGAGACCCAGTACTTC. Translation: CSASAQETQYF. The rearrangement uses TRBV29-1 and TRBJ2-5, with D hard to call. This CDR3 spans 11 amino acids. Germline V lookup: CDR1 SQVTM, CDR2 ANQGSEA. Trimming shortened V by 7 bases and J by 1 base, and 7 bases separated the two germline ends.

This clonotype has more than one count but fewer than ten. The chain couples TRBV10-3 to TRBJ2-6; 10 positions agree with TRBD1. Losses at the gene ends were 6 bases for V and 0 bases for J; bases not matched to a gene: 5. Germline V gene lookup returns CDR1 ENHRY and CDR2 SYGVKD. There are 17 residues in the CDR3. DNA for the CDR3: TGTGCCATCAGCGTGGGGGACAGGGGCTCTGGGGCCAACGTCCTGACTTTC. Protein: CAISVGDRGSGANVLTF.

In this sample, this clonotype turned up a few times. The chain couples TRBV28 to TRBJ2-3, with D uncertain. Trimming left V 5 bases short and J 4 bases short, with 13 bases between. The CDR3 contains 14 residues. CDR1 is MDHEN, CDR2 SYDVKM, per germline. The CDR3 spells CASSPKSVADTQYF. Written as DNA, the CDR3 is TGTGCCAGCAGTCCGAAATCCGTCGCAGATACGCAGTATTTT.

This clonotype was detected only a few times. The chain links TRBV4-1 to TRBJ1-1; D ambiguous. V was cut by 8 bases and J by 3 bases, with 16 bases left in between. The germline V gene encodes CDR1 MGHRA and CDR2 YSYEKL. The CDR3 is 14 residues long. This chain's CDR3 is CASLKQWRDTEAFF. CDR3 nucleotides: TGCGCCAGCCTGAAACAGTGGAGGGACACTGAAGCTTTCTTT.

The genes are TRBV12-3 or TRBV12-4 and TRBJ1-2; no definite D call. V was cut by 7 bases and J by 3 bases, with 21 bases left in between. There are 16 residues in the CDR3. Here the CDR3 reads CASTNTRQTFHYGYTF. The DNA of the CDR3 is TGTGCCAGCACCAATACTAGGCAGACCTTCCACTATGGCTACACCTTC.